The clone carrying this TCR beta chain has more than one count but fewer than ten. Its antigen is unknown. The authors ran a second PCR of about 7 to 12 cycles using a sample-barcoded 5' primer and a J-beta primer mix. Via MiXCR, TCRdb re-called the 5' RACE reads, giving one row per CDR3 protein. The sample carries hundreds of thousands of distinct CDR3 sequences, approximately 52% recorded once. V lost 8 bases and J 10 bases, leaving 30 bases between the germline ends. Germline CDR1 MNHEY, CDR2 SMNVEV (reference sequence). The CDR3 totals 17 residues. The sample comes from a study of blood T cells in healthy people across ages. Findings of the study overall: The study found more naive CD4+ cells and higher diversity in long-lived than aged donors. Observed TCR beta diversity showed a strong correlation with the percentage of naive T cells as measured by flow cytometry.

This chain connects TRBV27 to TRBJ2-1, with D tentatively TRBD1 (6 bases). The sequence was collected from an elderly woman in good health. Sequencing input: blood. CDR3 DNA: TGTGCCAGCTTCTACCTAGGGACATCCCCAAATAAATGGGAGCAGTTCTTC. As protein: CASFYLGTSPNKWEQFF.